The 13 T cell receptor beta chains presented below share a single source sample, sequenced in a study of T-cell memory formation after mild COVID-19. TCRdb itself ran the 5' RACE reads through MiXCR, one entry per CDR3 protein. The sample includes some 160,000 distinct CDR3 sequences, around a third of them seen just once. Sequencing was carried out using PBMCs or a T cell subset sorted from them (not recorded which). Receptors originate from an adult woman who had mild COVID-19 (a few samples of this study predate the infection). Cell type and time point are not known.

This clonotype turned up a few times. The chain uses TRBV21-1 and TRBJ2-7; the tabulated D call, TRBD1, remains unverified against the DNA. TRBV21-1 is a pseudogene locus. The CDR3 is 17 amino acids. In DNA, the CDR3 is TGTGCCAGCAGCAAAGGAGGGTTGGGGGATAAGTCCTACGAGCAGTACTTC. Protein: CASSKGGLGDKSYEQYF.

V and J are TRBV4-2 and TRBJ2-5; 7 nucleotides match TRBD2. The CDR3 runs 14 residues. Losses at the gene ends were 1 base for V and 9 bases for J; bases not matched to a gene: 8. The V gene's germline CDR1 is LGHNA and CDR2 YNFKEQ. In nucleotides, the CDR3 is TGTGCCAGCAGCCAAGGGAAGCGGGGCGGGTCCCAGTACTTC. The encoded protein is CASSQGKRGGSQYF.

This clonotype was found once. V gene TRBV9 combines with J gene TRBJ2-3, with 10 positions matching TRBD2. Trimming removed 0 bases from V and 4 bases from J; junction bases left unmatched: 8. The CDR3 has 17 residues. CDR1 is SGDLS and CDR2 is YYNGEE in the germline V gene. CDR3 in amino acids: CASSVAPASGSSDTQYF. CDR3 in DNA: TGTGCCAGCAGCGTAGCTCCCGCTAGCGGGAGCTCAGATACGCAGTATTTT.

This clonotype has a handful of counts. The CDR3 loop is CASSPGDRGRDGYTF. The DNA for the CDR3 is TGTGCCAGCAGCCCCGGCGACAGGGGGCGTGATGGCTACACCTTC. This chain links TRBV7-3 with TRBJ1-2; 10 positions agree with TRBD1. Germline assignment: CDR1 SGHTA and CDR2 FQGTGA. Germline trimming cut 5 bases from V and 6 bases from J; bases unmatched to any gene: 9. The CDR3 runs 15 residues.

The chain has TRBV29-1 and TRBJ2-3; 12 bases fit TRBD2. CDR1 is SQVTM and CDR2 is ANQGSEA in the germline V gene. After removal of 4 bases from V and 2 bases from J, the junction contained 1 base not matched to a gene. The CDR3 contains 14 residues. The CDR3 sequence is CSVGTSGNTDTQYF. The CDR3 DNA reads as TGCAGCGTTGGGACTAGCGGGAACACAGATACGCAGTATTTT.

J is TRBJ2-5 and V is TRBV7-3; D gene unclear. Germline assignment: CDR1 SGHTA and CDR2 FQGTGA. The CDR3 is 15 amino acids. Trimming took 5 bases from V and 3 from J, leaving 16 bases between them. Here the CDR3 reads CASSLGPGKEETQYF. The CDR3 nucleotides read TGTGCCAGCAGCCTCGGGCCAGGAAAAGAAGAGACCCAGTACTTC.

This clonotype was counted a few times. The chain employs TRBV6-5 and TRBJ1-1; no clear D. Germline V lookup: CDR1 MNHEY, CDR2 SVGAGI. The CDR3 is 14 amino acids. V was clipped by 2 bases and J by 5 bases, with 12 bases between them. The CDR3 sequence: CASSYGSLRTEAFF. The CDR3 DNA is TGTGCCAGCAGTTACGGTTCCCTCAGGACTGAAGCTTTCTTT.

This clonotype was seen a handful of times. CDR3 bases: TGTGCCAGCAGTTTATACAGGGGCGAGCAGTACTTC. Translated: CASSLYRGEQYF. The genes are TRBV27 and TRBJ2-7, with 7 bases that match TRBD1. CDR1 MNHEY and CDR2 SMNVEV come from the germline V gene (reference sequence). The J segment lost 6 bases and the V segment lost 1 base, leaving 0 bases of the junction unmatched. The CDR3 has 12 residues.

This chain joins TRBV7-3 and TRBJ2-5; 9 nucleotides agree with TRBD1. The CDR3 is made up of 14 amino acids. Germline V gives CDR1 SGHTA, CDR2 FQGTGA. V shed 5 bases and J 5 bases; nucleotides not matched to a gene: 6. The CDR3 sequence: CASSPTGTGETQYF. DNA of the CDR3: TGTGCCAGCAGCCCAACCGGGACAGGGGAGACCCAGTACTTC. The variable domain in full, with the rest retrieved from reference TRBV7-3 and TRBJ2-5, is GAGVSQTPSNKVTEKGKYVELRCDPISGHTALYWYRQSLGQGPEFLIYFQGTGAADDSGLPNDRFFAVRPEGSVSTLKIQRTERGDSAVYLCASSPTGTGETQYFGPGTRLLVL.

This clonotype was seen more than once but under ten times. This sequence joins TRBV6-1 and TRBJ1-4; tentatively, D is TRBD1 (6 bases). V gave up 1 base and J gave up 4 bases, with 7 bases separating them. This CDR3 region has 14 residues. CDR1 is MNHNS, CDR2 SASEGT, per germline. CDR3 in amino acids: CASSEDRVNEKLFF. DNA for the CDR3: TGTGCCAGCAGTGAAGACAGGGTTAATGAAAAACTGTTTTTT.

The chain is built from TRBV24-1 and TRBJ2-1; 12 bases are a match to TRBD2. The CDR3 has 17 residues. V shed 3 bases and J 7 bases; nucleotides not matched to a gene: 9. In germline, CDR1 is KGHDR, CDR2 SFDVKD. CDR3 sequence (DNA): TGTGCCACCAGTGATCCCGCCAGGGGACTAGCGGGTAATGAGCAGTTCTTC. Translated, it gives CATSDPARGLAGNEQFF.

This chain uses TRBV5-1 with TRBJ2-2, with TRBD2 identical over 9 bases. The CDR3 has 16 amino acids. With V trimmed by 4 bases and J by 4 bases, 8 bases remained unmatched. Germline values: CDR1 SGHRS, CDR2 YFSETQ. CDR3 DNA: TGCGCCAGCAGCCCGGGACTAGCTTTGTCCACCGGGGAGCTGTTTTTT. Residues: CASSPGLALSTGELFF.

This clonotype has just a few counts. The rearrangement uses TRBV5-1 and TRBJ2-7, with 13 bases lining up with TRBD2. Looked up from germline, CDR1 is SGHRS and CDR2 is YFSETQ. The junction had 7 bases not matched to a gene; V was cut back by 4 bases and J by 0 bases. This CDR3 has 17 residues. This chain's CDR3 is CASSGVGTSGASYEQYF. The CDR3 DNA is TGCGCCAGCAGCGGGGTCGGGACTAGCGGGGCCTCCTACGAGCAGTACTTC.